The 15 T cell receptor beta chains listed next were all sequenced from one sample in a study of somatic mutations in cytotoxic T cells in rheumatoid arthritis. Sequencing was performed with immunoSEQ multiplex PCR; in TCRdb, only in-frame clones are kept and a portion is missing. The sample has 15,000 to 20,000 clones, around 80% seen once. Sequencing was carried out using CD8+ T cells sorted from blood. These receptor sequences come from an adult with rheumatoid arthritis.

This chain uses TRBV7-3 with TRBJ2-6; the D gene could be TRBD1 or TRBD2 (5 bases each). Germline V lookup: CDR1 SGHTA, CDR2 FQGTGA. This CDR3 spans 16 amino acids. V was pared by 5 bases and J by 4 bases, with 15 bases between. Here the CDR3 reads CASSTRGRAGANVLTF. CDR3 bases: TGTGCCAGCAGCACACGGGGCAGAGCGGGGGCCAACGTCCTGACTTTC.

The rearrangement uses TRBV5-5 and TRBJ1-1; unclear D gene. Germline V gene lookup returns CDR1 SGHKS and CDR2 YYEKEE (reference sequence). Trimming stripped 0 bases from V and 0 bases from J, with 9 bases between. The CDR3 is 15 amino acids. The CDR3 region has the DNA TGTGCCAGCAGCTTGGAGCAGATAATGAACACTGAAGCTTTCTTT. Residues: CASSLEQIMNTEAFF.

The chain employs TRBV5-1 and TRBJ2-3; D is ambiguous. Between the trimmed V and J ends, which lost 4 bases and 0 bases, there was a span of 9 bases. Germline V lookup: CDR1 SGHRS, CDR2 YFSETQ. The CDR3 totals 14 residues. The CDR3 region has the DNA TGCGCCAGCAGCCCATCCTATAGCACAGATACGCAGTATTTT. Its protein product is CASSPSYSTDTQYF.

In its sample, this clone was seen once. The V call is TRBV7-2, the J call TRBJ1-5, with a possible D match to TRBD1 (6 bases). The CDR3 extends over 16 amino acids. Germline lookup yields CDR1 SGHTA and CDR2 FQGNSA. V gave up 7 bases and J gave up 7 bases, with 23 bases separating them. The CDR3 bases are TGTGCCAGCACCCCACCCGGGGGCAGGGGAGGCCAGCCCCAGCATTTT. Protein product: CASTPPGGRGGQPQHF.

This rearrangement joins TRBV21-1 to TRBJ1-5. TRBV21-1 is listed as a pseudogene. This CDR3 spans 12 amino acids. The DNA for the CDR3 is TGTGCCAGCAGCAAAGTAGATCAGCCCCAGCATTTT. Translating it yields CASSKVDQPQHF.

The V and J genes are TRBV7-9 and TRBJ2-7, with unresolved D. Germline V gene lookup returns CDR1 SEHNR and CDR2 FQNEAQ (reference sequence). The ends were cut back, 3 bases at V and 4 bases at J, with 7 bases in the middle. The CDR3 is 12 residues long. CDR3 sequence: CASSFIPYEQYF. CDR3 DNA: TGTGCCAGCAGCTTTATCCCGTACGAGCAGTACTTC.

This clone occurred once. CDR3 in amino acids: CASSATGPGARTDTQYF. DNA of the CDR3: TGTGCCAGCAGCGCAACCGGTCCGGGGGCACGCACAGATACGCAGTATTTT. The chain uses TRBV6-4 and TRBJ2-3; D is perhaps TRBD1 or TRBD2 (6 bases each). This CDR3 has 17 residues. Germline lookup yields CDR1 MRHNA and CDR2 SNTAGT. The V gene lost 6 bases and the J gene lost 1 base, with 20 bases spanning the gap.

V usage is TRBV11-2 and J usage is TRBJ2-1; 11 nucleotides agree with TRBD2. The CDR3 spans 15 residues. J gave up 2 bases and V 5 bases, and 2 bases lay outside the gene matches. Germline V CDR1 and CDR2: SGHAT, FQNNGV. The CDR3 is CASSSSGGAYNEQFF. The CDR3 DNA reads as TGTGCCAGCAGCAGTAGCGGGGGGGCCTACAATGAGCAGTTCTTC.

This chain uses TRBV6-4 with TRBJ2-1, with D unresolved. Trimming shortened V by 5 bases and J by 1 base, and 15 bases separated the two germline ends. The CDR3 totals 16 residues. CDR1 MRHNA and CDR2 SNTAGT come from the germline V gene. As DNA, the CDR3 is TGTGCCAGCAGTCGCAGACACGACCCATCCTACAATGAGCAGTTCTTC. As protein: CASSRRHDPSYNEQFF.

CDR3 sequence reads: CASSEGPQGNEQYF. Written as DNA, the CDR3 is TGTGCCAGCAGTGAGGGTCCTCAGGGAAACGAGCAGTACTTC. This chain links TRBV6-1 with TRBJ2-7, with a tentative D call TRBD1 (5 bases). V shed 3 bases and J shed 5 bases, with 14 bases lying between them. The germline gives CDR1 MNHNS, CDR2 SASEGT. The CDR3 covers 14 residues.

This rearrangement joins TRBV9 to TRBJ1-2, with D unresolved. Trimming cost V 3 bases and J 1 base, with 10 bases left between them. The CDR3 has 14 amino acids. From germline, CDR1 is SGDLS and CDR2 YYNGEE. The CDR3 coding sequence is TGTGCCAGCAGCGCGTTTAAGGATAACTATGGCTACACCTTC. Amino acids: CASSAFKDNYGYTF.

This chain connects TRBV13 to TRBJ2-5, with D unresolved. Between the trimmed V and J ends, which lost 5 bases and 1 base, there was a span of 5 bases. There are 12 residues in the CDR3. CDR1 is PRHDT, CDR2 FYEKMQ, per germline (reference sequence). CDR3 residues: CASSPAQETQYF. CDR3 bases: TGTGCCAGCAGCCCCGCCCAAGAGACCCAGTACTTC.

CDR3 in DNA: TGTGCCAGCAGTTTAACAGGGACGATGAACACTGAAGCTTTCTTT. It yields the protein CASSLTGTMNTEAFF. The chain combines TRBV28 with TRBJ1-1; D possibly corresponds to TRBD1 (6 bases). Looked up from germline, CDR1 is MDHEN and CDR2 is SYDVKM. V was trimmed by 2 bases and J by 0 bases, leaving 10 bases between them. The CDR3 consists of 15 residues.

This chain connects TRBV6-6 to TRBJ1-3; D unclear. Looked up from germline, CDR1 is MNHNY and CDR2 is SVGAGI (reference sequence). The CDR3 runs 15 residues. The germline V and J ends were trimmed by 6 bases and 0 bases, with 12 bases remaining between them. Written as DNA, the CDR3 is TGTGCCAGCAGGCTCGGACGTCCCTCTGGAAACACCATATATTTT. Its protein is CASRLGRPSGNTIYF.

This clone was seen a few times. The chain uses TRBV13 and TRBJ1-1; D is perhaps TRBD1 (5 bases). The ends were cut back, 0 bases at V and 6 bases at J, with 14 bases in the middle. The CDR3 sequence is 15 residues long. The germline V gene has CDR1 PRHDT and CDR2 FYEKMQ (reference sequence). CDR3: CASSLGTGRGSEAFF. As DNA, the CDR3 is TGTGCCAGCAGCTTAGGGACGGGGCGAGGGTCTGAAGCTTTCTTT.